This T cell receptor beta chain emerged from a study of blood T cell repertoires in COVID-19. The assay was immunoSEQ multiplex PCR, and TCRdb's table has in-frame clones only and misses some. The profile covers about 63,000 clones, with 80% to 90% appearing a single time and around 3.7% taken by the ten largest. This clone appeared a single time. The CDR3 has 13 residues. The germline V and J ends were trimmed by 5 bases and 5 bases, with 10 bases remaining between them. Per germline, CDR1 MNHEY and CDR2 SMNVEV (reference sequence). V is TRBV27 and J is TRBJ2-1; D might be TRBD1 (6 bases). The specimen sequenced was PBMCs or T cells enriched from blood (not recorded which). The clonotype originates from a woman aged 40 to 50 with acute COVID-19. CDR3 amino acids: CASSPDRNNEQFF. In DNA, the CDR3 is TGTGCCAGCAGTCCCGACAGGAACAATGAGCAGTTCTTC.